This record looks at one TCR beta chain sequence and its context. Its antigen remains unidentified. Every bit of the isolated RNA underwent reverse transcription, so sequencing read expressed TCRB transcripts. Using immunoSEQ multiplex PCR, the repertoire was profiled, and TCRdb retains in-frame clones only, with some absent. The sample comprises fewer than 400,000 clones, about a tenth of which are singletons, and around 1% rests with the top ten. These data come from a study of beta chain features in type 1 diabetes. Study-wide background: Examination spanned approximately 110 million sorted cells from all samples.

Germline-derived CDR1 and CDR2 are MDHEN and SYDVKM. The V gene end was trimmed by 6 bases and the J gene end by 0 bases; junction bases not matched to a gene: 13. The CDR3 is made up of 18 amino acids. Via CD45RO/CCR7/CD25/CD127/CD95/CD27, cells of the CD4+ naive, central memory, regulatory and stem cell-like memory subsets were sorted. General observations from the study: Significant though moderate, a shortening of TCRB CDR3s appeared in all four CD4+ subsets of Type 1 diabetes patients. A possible short-template PCR bias applies equally to patients and controls.

The sequenced sample was central memory CD4+ T cells from blood. This sequence joins TRBV28 and TRBJ1-3, with TRBD1 matching 8 bases. This TCR was sampled from a man aged 30 to 39 with type 1 diabetes. The CDR3 coding sequence is TGTGCCAGCAGCCCCCGGACAGGGATTTATTTCTCTGGAAACACCATATATTTT. Amino acids: CASSPRTGIYFSGNTIYF.